The 19 T cell receptor beta chains presented below share a single source sample, sequenced in a study of cytomegalovirus exposure and HLA in healthy donors. PCR primers comprised 60 Vbeta and 13 Jbeta primers. Data came from immunoSEQ multiplex PCR; TCRdb stores just in-frame clones and leaves some out. Found here are around 170,000 clones, 80% to 85% of them singletons; the top ten hold roughly 0.8%. What was sequenced was PBMCs. Receptors originate from a woman aged 18-29 years in good health and CMV-seronegative.

The chain combines TRBV9 with TRBJ2-1; 8 bases are shared with TRBD2. The V segment lost 4 bases and the J segment 5 bases; nucleotides outside the gene matches: 8. From germline, CDR1 is SGDLS and CDR2 YYNGEE. The CDR3 totals 15 residues. The CDR3 nucleotides are TGTGCCAGCAGCCCCACGGGGGGGATTGACAATGAGCAGTTCTTC. Translated: CASSPTGGIDNEQFF.

The genes are TRBV6-5 and TRBJ2-7; 8 nucleotides align to TRBD1. Trimming took 6 bases from V and 0 from J; bases not matched to a gene: 4. Germline CDR1 is MNHEY and CDR2 is SVGAGI. This CDR3 comprises 14 residues. CDR3: CASSQDRGSYEQYF. Here the CDR3 DNA reads TGTGCCAGCAGCCAAGACAGGGGCTCCTACGAGCAGTACTTC.

In the case of this clone: Other DNA sequences within the sample encode an identical CDR3. The gene calls are TRBV7-9 and TRBJ1-1; D remains ambiguous. CDR3 size: 13 residues. Germline V gene data show CDR1 as SEHNR and CDR2 as FQNEAQ (reference sequence). V lost 5 bases and J 3 bases, leaving 10 bases between the germline ends. The DNA of the CDR3 is TGTGCCAGCAGCCTCGGGTTGGACACTGAAGCTTTCTTT. Protein: CASSLGLDTEAFF.

This chain links TRBV28 with TRBJ1-1; possible D gene TRBD1, 6 bases. The CDR3 contains 14 residues. From germline, CDR1 is MDHEN and CDR2 SYDVKM. V was shortened by 6 bases and J by 1 base, with 12 bases between the two germline ends. CDR3 coding DNA: TGTGCCAGCAGCCTAGGACAGAAGAACACTGAAGCTTTCTTT. Translated: CASSLGQKNTEAFF.

V gene TRBV10-1 combines with J gene TRBJ2-3; 9 nucleotides line up with TRBD2. The ends lost 0 bases at V and 4 bases at J; junction bases unmatched: 8. The germline CDR1 and CDR2 sequences are WNHNN and SYGVQD (reference sequence). The CDR3 consists of 17 residues. Written as DNA, the CDR3 is TGCGCCAGCAGTGAGTCTTCGGGCGGGGGGGTATCAGATACGCAGTATTTT. It encodes CASSESSGGGVSDTQYF.

This clone was counted a few times. The chain recombines TRBV5-1 with TRBJ2-3, with 8 bases lining up with TRBD1. The CDR3 totals 14 residues. Germline V gene data show CDR1 as SGHRS and CDR2 as YFSETQ. After removal of 2 bases from V and 6 bases from J, the junction contained 5 bases not matched to a gene. The CDR3 protein is CASSFGTGTDTQYF. The CDR3 DNA reads as TGCGCCAGCAGCTTCGGGACAGGTACTGATACGCAGTATTTT.

The chain carries TRBV7-9 and TRBJ1-4; D is uncertain. Trimming cost V 2 bases and J 6 bases, with 4 bases left between them. The CDR3 has 12 residues. CDR1 is SEHNR, CDR2 FQNEAQ, per germline (reference sequence). DNA for the CDR3: TGTGCCAGCAGCTTATCGGATGAAAAACTGTTTTTT. Translated: CASSLSDEKLFF.

This rearrangement joins TRBV9 to TRBJ2-7, with a tentative D call TRBD2 (6 bases). V lost 1 base and J lost 1, with 12 bases in between. The V gene's germline CDR1 is SGDLS and CDR2 YYNGEE. The length of the CDR3 is 15 residues. The CDR3 coding sequence is TGTGCCAGCAGCGTATTAGGAGGGGCATCCTACGAGCAGTACTTC. Translated, it gives CASSVLGGASYEQYF.

The rearrangement joins TRBV4-2 to TRBJ2-2; D is undetermined. CDR3 size: 13 residues. Per germline, CDR1 LGHNA and CDR2 YNFKEQ. The V gene lost 4 bases and the J gene lost 4 bases, with 7 bases spanning the gap. The CDR3: CASSPPGTGELFF. For the CDR3, the DNA is TGTGCCAGCAGCCCCCCCGGCACCGGGGAGCTGTTTTTT.

The J gene is TRBJ2-3, the V gene TRBV25-1; D perhaps matches TRBD1 (5 bases). Trimming stripped 5 bases from V and 2 bases from J, with 11 bases between. This CDR3 is built from 14 residues. CDR1 MGHDK and CDR2 SYGVNS come from the germline V gene. The CDR3 DNA is TGTGCCAGCAGTCAGACAGAGTCCACAGATACGCAGTATTTT. Amino acids: CASSQTESTDTQYF.

The gene calls are TRBV6-5 and TRBJ1-5; D is unresolved. This CDR3 region has 15 residues. V was shortened by 5 bases and J by 2 bases, with 13 bases between the two germline ends. Germline values: CDR1 MNHEY, CDR2 SVGAGI. This CDR3 reads CASSLTRRGNQPQHF. Written as DNA, the CDR3 is TGTGCCAGCAGTCTCACTCGGCGGGGCAATCAGCCCCAGCATTTT.

The rearrangement joins TRBV5-1 to TRBJ2-2; D not resolved. There are 16 residues in the CDR3. V dropped 0 bases and J dropped 2 bases, with 11 bases sitting between them. The germline gives CDR1 SGHRS, CDR2 YFSETQ. The CDR3, as DNA: TGCGCCAGCAGCTTGGCCGGTCCGGTTAACACCGGGGAGCTGTTTTTT. The encoded protein is CASSLAGPVNTGELFF.

The gene calls are TRBV30 and TRBJ1-3; 7 nucleotides agree with TRBD1. Unmatched junction bases numbered 11, after V lost 2 bases and J lost 4 bases. Germline CDR1 GTSNPN, CDR2 SVGIG (reference sequence). The CDR3 has 16 amino acids. The CDR3 bases are TGTGCCTGGAGTTTAACTCGGACAGGCGTCGGAAACACCATATATTTT. Its protein is CAWSLTRTGVGNTIYF.

The V call is TRBV13, the J call TRBJ2-7; D gene ambiguous. From germline, CDR1 is PRHDT and CDR2 FYEKMQ (reference sequence). The CDR3 has 11 amino acids. Deletions cut 1 base from V and 6 bases from J, with 4 bases between. CDR3 in amino acids: CASSLAGEQYF. For the CDR3, the DNA is TGTGCCAGCAGCTTAGCAGGCGAGCAGTACTTC.

The rearrangement links TRBV28 to TRBJ2-2; D is perhaps TRBD2 (6 bases). Trimming took off 1 base at V and 5 bases at J, with 8 bases between the two ends. Germline CDR1 and CDR2: MDHEN and SYDVKM. The CDR3 is 14 amino acids. CDR3 nucleotide sequence: TGTGCCAGCAGTTTATATCGGGGGACCGGGGAGCTGTTTTTT. As protein: CASSLYRGTGELFF.

This clone has just one count. The chain combines TRBV2 with TRBJ1-3; D perhaps matches TRBD1 (5 bases). The CDR3 extends over 15 amino acids. Germline V gives CDR1 SNHLY, CDR2 FYNNEI. V dropped 6 bases and J dropped 0 bases, with 12 bases sitting between them. In nucleotides, the CDR3 is TGTGCCAGCAGGGAACAAGGGGACTCTGGAAACACCATATATTTT. Translated: CASREQGDSGNTIYF. The variable domain in full, with the rest retrieved from reference TRBV2 and TRBJ1-3, is EPEVTQTPSHQVTQMGQEVILRCVPISNHLYFYWYRQILGQKVEFLVSFYNNEISEKSEIFDDQFSVERPDGSNFTLKIRSTKLEDSAMYFCASREQGDSGNTIYFGEGSWLTVV.

The chain employs TRBV28 and TRBJ2-7, with 10 bases that match TRBD2. The CDR3 has 14 residues. CDR1 MDHEN and CDR2 SYDVKM come from the germline V gene. J lost 5 bases, V lost 4 bases, and 5 bases had no gene match. In DNA form, the CDR3 reads TGTGCCAGCAGTTCTAGCGGGAGCCTCGACGAGCAGTACTTC. It encodes CASSSSGSLDEQYF.

This rearrangement joins TRBV18 to TRBJ1-2; D gene uncertain. CDR3 length equals 14 residues. Germline-derived CDR1 and CDR2 are KGHSH and LQKENI. V was cut by 3 bases and J by 3 bases, with 11 bases left in between. DNA of the CDR3: TGTGCCAGCTCACCCCCCTCCTTTGACTATGGCTACACCTTC. It encodes CASSPPSFDYGYTF.

V and J are TRBV6-1 and TRBJ2-7; TRBD2 is a possible D gene (7 bases). Germline CDR1 is MNHNS and CDR2 is SASEGT. CDR3 size: 15 residues. Trimming left V 7 bases short and J 1 base short, with 17 bases between. The CDR3 nucleotides read TGTGCCAGCAACATAAGGGGGGGGGCTTCCTACGAGCAGTACTTC. This gives the protein CASNIRGGASYEQYF.